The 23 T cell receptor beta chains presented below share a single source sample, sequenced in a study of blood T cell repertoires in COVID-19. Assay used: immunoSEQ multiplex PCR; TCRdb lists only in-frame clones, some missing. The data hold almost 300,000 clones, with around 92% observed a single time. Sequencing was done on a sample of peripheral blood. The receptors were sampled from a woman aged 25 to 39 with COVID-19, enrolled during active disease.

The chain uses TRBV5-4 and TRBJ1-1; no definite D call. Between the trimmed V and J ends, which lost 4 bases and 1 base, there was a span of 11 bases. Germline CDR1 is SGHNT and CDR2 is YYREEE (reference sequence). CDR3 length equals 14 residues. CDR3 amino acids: CASSLPVKNTEAFF. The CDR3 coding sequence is TGTGCCAGCAGCCTCCCGGTCAAGAACACTGAAGCTTTCTTT.

For the CDR3, the DNA is TGTGCCAGCAGTGAAAGTACAGCCCTGAACACTGAAGCTTTCTTT. It yields the protein CASSESTALNTEAFF. The V and J genes are TRBV6-1 and TRBJ1-1; D remains ambiguous. Germline CDR1 reads MNHNS; CDR2 reads SASEGT. The CDR3 runs 15 residues. V lost 2 bases and J lost 0, with 10 bases in between.

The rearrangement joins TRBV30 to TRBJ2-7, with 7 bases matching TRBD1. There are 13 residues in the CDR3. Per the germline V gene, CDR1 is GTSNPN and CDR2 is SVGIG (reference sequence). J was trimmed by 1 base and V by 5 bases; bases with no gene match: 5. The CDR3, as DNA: TGTGCCTGGTCCACAGGGGTTTCCTACGAGCAGTACTTC. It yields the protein CAWSTGVSYEQYF.

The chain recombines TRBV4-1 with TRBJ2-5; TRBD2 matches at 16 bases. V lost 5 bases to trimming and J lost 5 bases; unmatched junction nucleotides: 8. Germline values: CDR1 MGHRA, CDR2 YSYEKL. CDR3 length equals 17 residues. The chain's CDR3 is CASSGTSGGDDSETQYF. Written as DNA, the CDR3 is TGCGCCAGCAGCGGGACTAGCGGGGGGGATGACAGTGAGACCCAGTACTTC.

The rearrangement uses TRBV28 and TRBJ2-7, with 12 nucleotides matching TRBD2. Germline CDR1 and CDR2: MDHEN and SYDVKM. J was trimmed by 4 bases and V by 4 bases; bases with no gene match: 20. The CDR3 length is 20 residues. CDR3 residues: CASSYPRDQRLAGDMYEQYF. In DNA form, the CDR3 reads TGTGCCAGCAGTTACCCCAGAGACCAAAGACTAGCGGGGGATATGTACGAGCAGTACTTC. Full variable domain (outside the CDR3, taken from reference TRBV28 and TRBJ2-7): DVKVTQSSRYLVKRTGEKVFLECVQDMDHENMFWYRQDPGLGLRLIYFSYDVKMKEKGDIPEGYSVSREKKERFSLILESASTNQTSMYLCASSYPRDQRLAGDMYEQYFGPGTRLTVT.

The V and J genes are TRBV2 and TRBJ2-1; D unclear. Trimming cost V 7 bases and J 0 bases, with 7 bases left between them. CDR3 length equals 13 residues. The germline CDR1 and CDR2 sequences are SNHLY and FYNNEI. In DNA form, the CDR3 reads TGTGCCAGCACCCCGGGCTCCTACAATGAGCAGTTCTTC. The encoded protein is CASTPGSYNEQFF.

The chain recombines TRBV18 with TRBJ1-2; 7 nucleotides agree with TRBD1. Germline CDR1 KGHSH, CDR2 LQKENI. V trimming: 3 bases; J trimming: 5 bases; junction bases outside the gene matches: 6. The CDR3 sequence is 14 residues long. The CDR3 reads CASSPDRARYGYTF. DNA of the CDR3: TGTGCCAGCTCACCTGACAGGGCACGTTATGGCTACACCTTC.

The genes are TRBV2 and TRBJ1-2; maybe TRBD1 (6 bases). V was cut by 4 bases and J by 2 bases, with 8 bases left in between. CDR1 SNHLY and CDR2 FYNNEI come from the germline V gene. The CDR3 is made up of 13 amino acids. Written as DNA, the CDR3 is TGTGCCAGCAGTGGAGACAGGAACTATGGCTACACCTTC. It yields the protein CASSGDRNYGYTF.

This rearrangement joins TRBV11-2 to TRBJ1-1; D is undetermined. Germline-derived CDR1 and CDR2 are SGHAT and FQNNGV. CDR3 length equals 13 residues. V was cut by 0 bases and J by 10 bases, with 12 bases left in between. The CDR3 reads CASSLDKHTPAFF. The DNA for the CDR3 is TGTGCCAGCAGCTTAGATAAGCATACCCCAGCTTTCTTT.

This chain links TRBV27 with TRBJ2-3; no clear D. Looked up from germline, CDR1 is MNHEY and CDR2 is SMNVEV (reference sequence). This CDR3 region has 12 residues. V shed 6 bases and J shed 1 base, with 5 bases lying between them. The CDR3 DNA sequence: TGTGCCAGCAGATATCGCACAGATACGCAGTATTTT. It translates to CASRYRTDTQYF.

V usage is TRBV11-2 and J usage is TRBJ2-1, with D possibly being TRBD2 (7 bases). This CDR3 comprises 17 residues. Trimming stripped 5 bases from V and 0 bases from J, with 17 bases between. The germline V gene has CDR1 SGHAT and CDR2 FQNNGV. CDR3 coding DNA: TGTGCCAGCAGCGCCCGCGGGGGCCGCTACTCCTACAATGAGCAGTTCTTC. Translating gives CASSARGGRYSYNEQFF.

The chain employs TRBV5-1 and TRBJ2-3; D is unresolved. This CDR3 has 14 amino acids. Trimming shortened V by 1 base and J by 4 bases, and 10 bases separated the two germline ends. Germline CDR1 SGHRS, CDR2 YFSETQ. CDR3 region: CASSLPASADTQYF. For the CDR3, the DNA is TGCGCCAGCAGCTTGCCTGCCTCGGCAGATACGCAGTATTTT.

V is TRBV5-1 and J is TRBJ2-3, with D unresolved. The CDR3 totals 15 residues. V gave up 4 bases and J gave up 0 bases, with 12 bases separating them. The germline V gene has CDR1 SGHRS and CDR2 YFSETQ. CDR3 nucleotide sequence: TGCGCCAGCAGCGCACGGAGTTTCAGCACAGATACGCAGTATTTT. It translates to CASSARSFSTDTQYF. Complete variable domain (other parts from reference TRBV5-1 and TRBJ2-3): KAGVTQTPRYLIKTRGQQVTLSCSPISGHRSVSWYQQTPGQGLQFLFEYFSETQRNKGNFPGRFSGRQFSNSRSEMNVSTLELGDSALYLCASSARSFSTDTQYFGPGTRLTVL.

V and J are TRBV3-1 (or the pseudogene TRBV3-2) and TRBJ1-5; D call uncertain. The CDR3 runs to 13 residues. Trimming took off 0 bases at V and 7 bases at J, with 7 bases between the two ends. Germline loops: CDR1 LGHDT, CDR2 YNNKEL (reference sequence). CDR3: CASSQDRFQPQHF. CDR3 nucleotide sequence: TGTGCCAGCAGCCAAGATCGTTTCCAGCCCCAGCATTTT.

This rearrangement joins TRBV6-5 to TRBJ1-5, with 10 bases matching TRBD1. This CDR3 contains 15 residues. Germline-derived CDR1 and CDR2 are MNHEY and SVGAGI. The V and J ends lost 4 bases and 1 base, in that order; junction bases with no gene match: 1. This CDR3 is CASSLDRGSNQPQHF. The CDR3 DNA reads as TGTGCCAGCAGTTTGGACAGGGGGAGCAATCAGCCCCAGCATTTT.

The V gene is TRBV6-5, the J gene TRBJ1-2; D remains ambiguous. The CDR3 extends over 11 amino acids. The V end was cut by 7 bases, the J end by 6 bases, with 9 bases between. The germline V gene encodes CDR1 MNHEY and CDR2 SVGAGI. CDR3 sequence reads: CASTVGDGYTF. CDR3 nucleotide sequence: TGTGCCAGCACGGTCGGGGATGGCTACACCTTC.

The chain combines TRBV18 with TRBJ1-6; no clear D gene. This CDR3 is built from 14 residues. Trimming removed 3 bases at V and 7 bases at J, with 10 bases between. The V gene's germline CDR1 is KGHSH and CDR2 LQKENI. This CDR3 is CASSPSVLNSPLHF. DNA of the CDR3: TGTGCCAGCTCACCGTCGGTTCTAAATTCACCCCTCCACTTT.

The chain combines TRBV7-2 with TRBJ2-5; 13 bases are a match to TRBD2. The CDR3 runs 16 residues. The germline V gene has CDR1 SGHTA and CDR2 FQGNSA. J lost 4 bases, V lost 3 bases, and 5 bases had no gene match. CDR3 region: CASSFYRLAGGETQYF. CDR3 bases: TGTGCCAGCAGCTTTTACCGACTAGCGGGGGGAGAGACCCAGTACTTC.

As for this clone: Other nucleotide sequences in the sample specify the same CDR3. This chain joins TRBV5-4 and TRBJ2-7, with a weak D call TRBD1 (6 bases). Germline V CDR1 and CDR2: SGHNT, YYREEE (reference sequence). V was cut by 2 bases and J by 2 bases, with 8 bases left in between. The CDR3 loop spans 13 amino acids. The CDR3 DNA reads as TGTGCCAGCAGCTTACAGGGTACCTACGAGCAGTACTTC. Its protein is CASSLQGTYEQYF.

For the CDR3, the DNA is TGTGCCAGCAGCCTTGCCACAGGGGCTGGGGTAGGGACTGAAGCTTTCTTT. Translating it yields CASSLATGAGVGTEAFF. The chain uses TRBV4-2 and TRBJ1-1; TRBD1 aligns across 7 bases. The CDR3 is 17 residues long. V gave up 4 bases and J gave up 5 bases; unmatched junction bases: 16. The germline V gene encodes CDR1 LGHNA and CDR2 YNFKEQ.

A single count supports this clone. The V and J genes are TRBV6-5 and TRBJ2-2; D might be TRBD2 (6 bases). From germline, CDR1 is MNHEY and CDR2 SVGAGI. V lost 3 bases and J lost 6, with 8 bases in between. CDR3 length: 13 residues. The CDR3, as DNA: TGTGCCAGCAGTTATTCTAGCGCCGGGGAGCTGTTTTTT. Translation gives CASSYSSAGELFF.

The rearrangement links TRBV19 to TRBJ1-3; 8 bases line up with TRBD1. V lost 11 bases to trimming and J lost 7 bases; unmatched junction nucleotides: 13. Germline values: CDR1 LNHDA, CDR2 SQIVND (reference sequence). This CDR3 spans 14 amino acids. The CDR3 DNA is TGTGCCGCAAGGGCAGGGGGCGTTGGCAACACCATATATTTT. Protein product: CAARAGGVGNTIYF.

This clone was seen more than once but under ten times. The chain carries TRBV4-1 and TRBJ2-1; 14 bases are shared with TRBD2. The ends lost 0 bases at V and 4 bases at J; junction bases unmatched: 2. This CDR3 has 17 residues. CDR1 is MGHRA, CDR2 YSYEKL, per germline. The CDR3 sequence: CASSQDGLAGGYNEQFF. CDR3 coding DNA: TGCGCCAGCAGCCAAGATGGACTAGCGGGGGGTTACAATGAGCAGTTCTTC.